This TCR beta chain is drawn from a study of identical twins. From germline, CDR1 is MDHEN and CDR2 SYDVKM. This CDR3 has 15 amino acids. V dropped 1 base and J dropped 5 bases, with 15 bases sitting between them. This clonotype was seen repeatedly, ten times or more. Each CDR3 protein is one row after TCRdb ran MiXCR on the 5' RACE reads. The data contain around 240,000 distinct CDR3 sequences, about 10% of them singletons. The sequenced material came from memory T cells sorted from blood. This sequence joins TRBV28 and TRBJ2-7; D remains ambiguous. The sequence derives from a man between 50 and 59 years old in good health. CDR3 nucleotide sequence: TGTGCCAGCAGTTTATTCCAAGCTGTTAGAGACGAGCAGTACTTC. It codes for CASSLFQAVRDEQYF.